These 30 T cell receptor beta chains came from one sample sequenced in a study of neoadjuvant nivolumab and ipilimumab in lung cancer. Method: immunoSEQ multiplex PCR; TCRdb's copy keeps in-frame clones and lacks some. The data contain 6,000 to 8,500 clones, 65% to 85% of them singletons. Sequencing used tumor tissue, obtained after neoadjuvant nivolumab, alone or with ipilimumab, at or shortly before surgery. All receptors derive from an adult with non-small cell lung cancer.

The count of this clone is one. This chain connects TRBV5-1 to TRBJ2-2; D is undetermined. The V end was cut by 0 bases, the J end by 1 base, with 13 bases between. Germline CDR1 and CDR2: SGHRS and YFSETQ. The CDR3 extends over 17 amino acids. The CDR3 sequence is CASSLGGMAGNTGELFF. The CDR3 region has the DNA TGCGCCAGCAGCTTGGGCGGTATGGCAGGGAACACCGGGGAGCTGTTTTTT.

This clone is classed as medium-sized. V and J are TRBV2 and TRBJ1-1; TRBD1 matches at 11 bases. CDR3 size: 12 residues. Germline CDR1 SNHLY, CDR2 FYNNEI. J was trimmed by 3 bases and V by 11 bases; bases with no gene match: 2. DNA for the CDR3: TGTGCCGGACAGGGGGCGGACACTGAAGCTTTCTTT. Translating gives CAGQGADTEAFF.

This clone has only a few counts. J is TRBJ1-1 and V is TRBV29-1, with D perhaps TRBD1 (5 bases). Trimming took 4 bases from V and 3 from J, leaving 15 bases between them. The CDR3 runs 14 residues. Germline CDR1 and CDR2: SQVTM and ANQGSEA. CDR3 DNA sequence: TGCAGCGTTGGAGAAAGGGGCGAGTACACTGAAGCTTTCTTT. It encodes CSVGERGEYTEAFF.

The sample holds a few counts of this clone. The J gene is TRBJ2-1, the V gene TRBV6-5; 7 bases are a match to TRBD1. Germline-derived CDR1 and CDR2 are MNHEY and SVGAGI. V was pared by 4 bases and J by 3 bases, with 6 bases of the junction left unmatched. This CDR3 region has 15 residues. The CDR3 DNA reads TGTGCCAGCAGTTCTCCCGGGACAGTCTACAATGAGCAGTTCTTC. Protein: CASSSPGTVYNEQFF.

This clone was seen a single time. This sequence joins TRBV27 and TRBJ2-7; TRBD1 is a possible D gene (6 bases). CDR3 length equals 15 residues. Germline-derived CDR1 and CDR2 are MNHEY and SMNVEV (reference sequence). Trimming cost V 2 bases and J 1 base, with 12 bases left between them. Here the CDR3 DNA reads TGTGCCAGCAGTTTAGGACAGAGCAGTTCCTACGAGCAGTACTTC. It codes for CASSLGQSSSYEQYF.

The chain couples TRBV7-2 to TRBJ1-1, with a weak D call TRBD1 (5 bases). The CDR3 is 14 residues long. V shed 6 bases and J shed 5 bases, with 16 bases lying between them. In germline, CDR1 is SGHTA, CDR2 FQGNSA. The CDR3 DNA reads as TGTGCCAGCAGTCCCGGCGGGGGGAGGACTGAAGCTTTCTTT. Translated, it gives CASSPGGGRTEAFF.

This clone has only one observation. This chain links TRBV2 with TRBJ1-1; the D gene is possibly TRBD1 (5 bases). CDR1 is SNHLY and CDR2 is FYNNEI in the germline V gene. Trimming stripped 3 bases from V and 5 bases from J, with 10 bases between. The CDR3 is made up of 13 amino acids. This CDR3 reads CASSENKGTEAFF. The CDR3 nucleotides read TGTGCCAGCAGTGAGAATAAGGGGACTGAAGCTTTCTTT.

This clone was seen once. The chain employs TRBV5-1 and TRBJ2-5; TRBD1 matches at 9 bases. Germline lookup yields CDR1 SGHRS and CDR2 YFSETQ. The CDR3 has 15 residues. After removal of 0 bases from V and 3 bases from J, the junction contained 3 bases not matched to a gene. The DNA for the CDR3 is TGCGCCAGCAGCTTGGCGGGGACAGGGAAAGAGACCCAGTACTTC. It yields the protein CASSLAGTGKETQYF.

The V and J genes are TRBV29-1 and TRBJ2-1; 7 bases match TRBD1. V gave up 6 bases and J gave up 9 bases; unmatched junction bases: 8. The length of the CDR3 is 12 residues. Germline V gene sequence: CDR1 SQVTM, CDR2 ANQGSEA. CDR3 region: CSVGSSGGEQFF. As DNA, the CDR3 is TGCAGCGTCGGTTCCTCAGGGGGTGAGCAGTTCTTC.

This clone was seen a few times. The chain is built from TRBV5-4 and TRBJ1-6; tentatively, D is TRBD1 (5 bases). The V gene lost 4 bases and the J gene lost 4 bases, with 12 bases spanning the gap. This CDR3 has 15 amino acids. Germline V gene sequence: CDR1 SGHNT, CDR2 YYREEE (reference sequence). The CDR3 spells CASSQTGGYNSPLHF. The CDR3 DNA is TGTGCCAGCAGCCAAACGGGGGGTTATAATTCACCCCTCCACTTT.

The V call is TRBV7-2, the J call TRBJ2-7, with D perhaps assigned TRBD1 or TRBD2 (5 bases each). Germline V gene sequence: CDR1 SGHTA, CDR2 FQGNSA. V was shortened by 8 bases and J by 6 bases, with 17 bases between the two germline ends. The CDR3 is 13 amino acids. CDR3 coding DNA: TGTGCCAGCCTCCAGGAGGTGGGGCGCGAGCAGTACTTC. It specifies CASLQEVGREQYF.

The chain is built from TRBV11-2 and TRBJ2-2; maybe TRBD2 (6 bases). Trimming cost V 2 bases and J 0 bases, with 7 bases left between them. This CDR3 comprises 15 residues. Per the germline V gene, CDR1 is SGHAT and CDR2 is FQNNGV. The CDR3: CASSLRRANTGELFF. In DNA form, the CDR3 reads TGTGCCAGCAGCTTAAGGAGGGCGAACACCGGGGAGCTGTTTTTT.

V usage is TRBV6-1 and J usage is TRBJ1-5; possibly TRBD1 for D (5 bases). CDR3 size: 13 residues. The V end was cut by 0 bases, the J end by 7 bases, with 7 bases between. From germline, CDR1 is MNHNS and CDR2 SASEGT. In DNA, the CDR3 is TGTGCCAGCAGTGAAGCTTGGGGGCAGCCCCAGCATTTT. This sequence encodes CASSEAWGQPQHF.

V gene TRBV9 combines with J gene TRBJ1-2, with D unresolved. The germline V gene has CDR1 SGDLS and CDR2 YYNGEE. The CDR3 spans 12 residues. Trimming took 0 bases from V and 8 from J, leaving 8 bases between them. The CDR3 spells CASSVGEGGYTF. The DNA for the CDR3 is TGTGCCAGCAGCGTAGGAGAGGGCGGCTACACCTTC.

The chain carries TRBV29-1 and TRBJ2-5; D gene unclear. This CDR3 has 10 amino acids. CDR1 and CDR2 (germline): SQVTM, ANQGSEA. V lost 6 bases to trimming and J lost 5 bases, with 7 bases between them. The CDR3 DNA reads TGCAGCGTCTCCACGGAGACCCAGTACTTC. This encodes CSVSTETQYF.

The chain has TRBV6-6 and TRBJ1-5; no firm D call. The V gene's germline CDR1 is MNHNY and CDR2 SVGAGI (reference sequence). This CDR3 contains 15 residues. Trimming removed 4 bases from V and 1 base from J, with 11 bases in between. In DNA form, the CDR3 reads TGTGCCAGCAGTTCCCAGGAATTGAGCAATCAGCCCCAGCATTTT. It translates to CASSSQELSNQPQHF.

The chain recombines TRBV6-5 with TRBJ1-3; tentatively, D is TRBD1 (5 bases). V dropped 0 bases and J dropped 5 bases, with 11 bases sitting between them. The CDR3 consists of 15 residues. Germline-derived CDR1 and CDR2 are MNHEY and SVGAGI. The CDR3 DNA reads as TGTGCCAGCAGTTACTCAAGTAACAGGAGAAACACCATATATTTT. Amino acid sequence: CASSYSSNRRNTIYF.

The chain uses TRBV7-2 and TRBJ1-1, with D possibly being TRBD1 (5 bases). CDR1 and CDR2 from the germline V gene are SGHTA and FQGNSA. Trimming shortened V by 2 bases and J by 1 base, and 8 bases separated the two germline ends. The CDR3 extends over 14 amino acids. In nucleotides, the CDR3 is TGTGCCAGCAGCTTACAGGGAGGGAACACTGAAGCTTTCTTT. As protein: CASSLQGGNTEAFF.

The V and J genes are TRBV10-3 and TRBJ1-5; D is perhaps TRBD1 (6 bases). The germline V gene has CDR1 ENHRY and CDR2 SYGVKD. The germline V and J ends were trimmed by 3 bases and 0 bases, with 9 bases remaining between them. There are 15 residues in the CDR3. CDR3 bases: TGTGCCATCAGTGACAGGGACAATAGCAATCAGCCCCAGCATTTT. Translated, it gives CAISDRDNSNQPQHF.

The gene calls are TRBV6-5 and TRBJ2-7, with 8 bases that match TRBD1. Losses at the gene ends were 6 bases for V and 9 bases for J; bases not matched to a gene: 13. The CDR3 loop spans 14 amino acids. Germline CDR1 reads MNHEY; CDR2 reads SVGAGI. CDR3 region: CASSPGQGGWRQYF. The CDR3 DNA reads as TGTGCCAGCAGCCCCGGACAGGGAGGCTGGCGGCAGTACTTC.

As regards this clone: This CDR3 is also generated by other DNA sequences in the sample. This sequence joins TRBV18 and TRBJ2-7, with D tentatively TRBD2 (6 bases). The V end was cut by 0 bases, the J end by 6 bases, with 9 bases between. Germline values: CDR1 KGHSH, CDR2 LQKENI. The CDR3 totals 13 residues. The CDR3 DNA reads TGTGCCAGCTCACCACCGCAGGGAGGCGAGCAGTACTTC. Residues: CASSPPQGGEQYF.

The chain carries TRBV27 and TRBJ1-6, with D possibly being TRBD1 (5 bases). Germline assignment: CDR1 MNHEY and CDR2 SMNVEV (reference sequence). V gave up 3 bases and J gave up 7 bases, with 10 bases separating them. This CDR3 spans 14 amino acids. The CDR3 sequence: CASSLEGRNSPLHF. The CDR3 nucleotides read TGTGCCAGCAGTTTGGAGGGGAGGAATTCACCCCTCCACTTT.

This chain uses TRBV4-3 with TRBJ1-4; the match to TRBD1 covers 8 bases. The germline gives CDR1 LGHNA, CDR2 YSLEER. Unmatched junction bases numbered 7, after V lost 0 bases and J lost 4 bases. The CDR3 has 17 residues. CDR3: CASSQEGGTGGNEKLFF. CDR3 nucleotide sequence: TGCGCCAGCAGCCAAGAAGGGGGTACAGGGGGTAATGAAAAACTGTTTTTT.

This clone rates as medium-sized. J is TRBJ2-7 and V is TRBV25-1, with 7 positions matching TRBD1. Germline V gene sequence: CDR1 MGHDK, CDR2 SYGVNS. This CDR3 has 14 amino acids. V shed 6 bases and J 3 bases; nucleotides not matched to a gene: 8. The CDR3 is CASSPDRSDYEQYF. As DNA, the CDR3 is TGTGCCAGCAGCCCGGACAGGTCCGACTACGAGCAGTACTTC.

V and J are TRBV5-1 and TRBJ2-5; D ambiguous. CDR1 and CDR2 from the germline V gene are SGHRS and YFSETQ. The CDR3 is 12 amino acids. V lost 3 bases, J lost 0 bases, and 3 bases lay in between. The CDR3 nucleotides read TGCGCCAGCAGCTGGAACCAAGAGACCCAGTACTTC. Amino acid sequence: CASSWNQETQYF. Filled out from reference TRBV5-1 and TRBJ2-5, the complete variable domain reads KAGVTQTPRYLIKTRGQQVTLSCSPISGHRSVSWYQQTPGQGLQFLFEYFSETQRNKGNFPGRFSGRQFSNSRSEMNVSTLELGDSALYLCASSWNQETQYFGPGTRLLVL.

CDR3 residues: CASTPPTWGFYEQYF. CDR3 coding DNA: TGTGCCAGCACCCCACCTACTTGGGGGTTCTACGAGCAGTACTTC. The chain couples TRBV28 to TRBJ2-7, with D possibly being TRBD1 or TRBD2 (5 bases each). With 7 bases removed from V and 3 bases from J, the gap between germline ends came to 19 bases. Germline loops: CDR1 MDHEN, CDR2 SYDVKM. The CDR3 is 15 amino acids.

The genes are TRBV25-1 and TRBJ1-1; a weak D match, TRBD1 (5 bases). V dropped 1 base and J dropped 6 bases, with 15 bases sitting between them. Per germline, CDR1 MGHDK and CDR2 SYGVNS. The CDR3 is 15 residues long. The CDR3 sequence: CASSESEGRGSEAFF. As DNA, the CDR3 is TGTGCCAGCAGTGAATCGGAGGGTAGGGGTTCTGAAGCTTTCTTT.

The J gene is TRBJ2-4, the V gene TRBV9; D might be TRBD1 or TRBD2, each matching 5 bases. This CDR3 has 15 residues. Germline V lookup: CDR1 SGDLS, CDR2 YYNGEE. The V gene lost 2 bases and the J gene lost 3 bases, with 12 bases spanning the gap. CDR3 amino acids: CASSVSGTVKNIQYF. The CDR3 coding sequence is TGTGCCAGCAGCGTCTCCGGGACGGTCAAAAACATTCAGTACTTC.

This chain uses TRBV5-4 with TRBJ2-1; the D is unclear. The CDR3 consists of 15 residues. Germline lookup yields CDR1 SGHNT and CDR2 YYREEE (reference sequence). Trimming left V 2 bases short and J 7 bases short, with 16 bases between. DNA of the CDR3: TGTGCCAGCAGCTTCGGGCAGGTGGTTCAGAATGAGCAGTTCTTC. Translating gives CASSFGQVVQNEQFF.

The genes are TRBV18 and TRBJ2-7; TRBD1 matches at 8 bases. Trimming took 3 bases from V and 1 from J; bases not matched to a gene: 5. This CDR3 contains 15 residues. Germline V gene sequence: CDR1 KGHSH, CDR2 LQKENI. The CDR3 loop reads CASSPPGTGSYEQYF. The CDR3 nucleotides are TGTGCCAGCTCACCCCCCGGGACAGGATCCTACGAGCAGTACTTC.